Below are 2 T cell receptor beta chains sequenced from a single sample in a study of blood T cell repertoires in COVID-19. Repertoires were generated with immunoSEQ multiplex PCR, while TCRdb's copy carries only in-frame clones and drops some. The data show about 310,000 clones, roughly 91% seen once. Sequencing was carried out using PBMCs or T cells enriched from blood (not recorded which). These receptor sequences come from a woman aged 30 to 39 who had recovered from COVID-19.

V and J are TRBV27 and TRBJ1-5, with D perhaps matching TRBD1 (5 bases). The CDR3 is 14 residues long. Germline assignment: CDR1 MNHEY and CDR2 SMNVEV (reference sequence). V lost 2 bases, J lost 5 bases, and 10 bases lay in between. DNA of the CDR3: TGTGCCAGCAGTTTAAGTAGGGGTGATCAGCCCCAGCATTTT. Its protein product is CASSLSRGDQPQHF.

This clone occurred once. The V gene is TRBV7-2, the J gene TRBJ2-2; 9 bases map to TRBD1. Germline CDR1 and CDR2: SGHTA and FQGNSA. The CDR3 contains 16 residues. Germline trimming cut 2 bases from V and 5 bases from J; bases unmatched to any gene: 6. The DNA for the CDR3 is TGTGCCAGCAGCTTATGGGCCGGGACAGGGACCGGGGAGCTGTTTTTT. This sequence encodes CASSLWAGTGTGELFF. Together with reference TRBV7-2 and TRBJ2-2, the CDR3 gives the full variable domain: GAGVSQSPSNKVTEKGKDVELRCDPISGHTALYWYRQSLGQGLEFLIYFQGNSAPDKSGLPSDRFSAERTGGSVSTLTIQRTQQEDSAVYLCASSLWAGTGTGELFFGEGSRLTVL.